This record concerns one T cell receptor (beta chain) sequence. Its antigen is unknown. No quality values exist for individual bases; no much larger clone is one base distant. The data derive from a study of cytomegalovirus exposure and HLA in healthy donors (dated 2017 in TCRdb). Study-wide context: According to an earlier analysis of several hundred of the donors, roughly 180 million T cells yielded 90 million to 130 million unique TCR beta sequences and more than 250 Gb of sequence data. Approximately 310 gigabases of sequencing data and around 88 million unique TCR sequences made up an early release that covered approximately 620 HLA-typed donors. Of the approximately 400 genotyped donors, about 84% fell in the genetic ancestry cluster associated with self-reported Caucasian donors. The study aimed to test whether signatures of past pathogen exposure could be identified by cataloging public T cell receptors. The study profiled the T cell repertoires of under 850 subjects by immunosequencing and related them to cytomegalovirus serostatus. Besides the first cohort of around 670 subjects, a separate validation cohort made up of 120 different subjects was used. To predict cytomegalovirus infection status, the study combined high-throughput TCR immunosequencing, statistical association of individual TCRs with disease status, and machine learning. A later analysis re-examined previously published TCR beta repertoires from more than 600 donors and added high-resolution HLA genotyping to investigate patterns of TCR occurrence. In the later analysis, no new phenotypic data were used to find candidate immune exposures; instead, reliance was placed on TCR beta sequences and their occurrence across donors. An earlier analysis of several hundred of the donors applied high-throughput TCR beta sequencing to assess whether each TCR beta V gene segment acted as functional or pseudogenic. Alongside the repertoire data, information on donor age, sex, ethnicity and CMV serostatus was compiled. In a later genetic analysis, genome-wide SNP genotypes for about 60% of the 666 donors were used, and that subset was treated as a discovery cohort. All discovery cohort repertoires had been generated on a single sequencing platform. HLA typing covered class I and class II loci at four-digit resolution. Typing coverage varied by locus: roughly 620-640 donors for A, B, C, DRB1 and DQB1; approximately 500 for DQA1; over 600 for DPA1; 400 to 480 for DPB1. Because of strong linkage in the cohort, 5 or 6 DR-DQ haplotypes were treated as single units for association and clustering. Across some 400 genotyped donors of the cohort, an average of about 240,000 unique TCR beta nucleotide sequences per donor were sequenced, and approximately 17% of those sequences were non-productive.

Libraries were constructed by the immunoSEQ multiplex PCR assay. For the multiplex PCR, a mixture combining 60 forward primers for TCR Vbeta segments and 13 reverse primers for TCR Jbeta segments was used. Amplification of the CDR3 region of rearranged TCR beta genes was performed with a multiplex PCR assay on genomic DNA. The amplified TCR beta libraries were sequenced on the Illumina HiSeq System as 87-base-pair reads. The study's own analysis went as follows. A later analysis counted approximately 84 million unique TCR beta chains across the approximately 700 repertoires, and 10 million to 11 million of these chains were shared by at least two donors. Raw reads were error-corrected and collapsed into unique sequences by a nearest-neighbor algorithm in which closely related sequences were merged to remove PCR and sequencing errors. CDR3 sequences were aligned to IMGT reference sequences to assign V, D and J gene segments. Each retained sequence needed at least a six-nucleotide match to both a V gene segment and a J gene segment. Rearrangements were called productive when the CDR3 lacked stop codons and stayed in frame with V and J; all others were non-productive. CDR3 was defined by IMGT convention, running from the second conserved V-encoded cysteine to the conserved J-encoded phenylalanine. The earlier analysis of about 590 of the donors excluded sequences that lacked an unambiguous match to a single V gene segment. An earlier analysis of just under 600 of the donors called V segments functional above 56.7% productive rearrangements and segregating when the between-donor standard deviation exceeded 5%. A statistical classification framework was built for diagnosing cytomegalovirus status from the catalog of TCR beta chain sequences. In a later analysis, V and J genes were assigned by comparing TCR nucleotide sequences against IMGT/GENE-DB human TR gene sequences. A later analysis assigned CDR3 sequences and most-parsimonious VDJ recombination scenarios with the TCRdist pipeline. In a later analysis, each TCR beta chain was defined by its CDR3 amino acid sequence together with its V-gene family, and reads lacking a unique V-gene family were excluded. To address suspected cross-contamination and a sequencing artifact, a later analysis removed over 500 highly shared, low-generation-probability nucleotide sequences. For each public chain, a later analysis derived a clonal expansion index from normalized ranks of inferred template counts within each repertoire. A later analysis computed generation probabilities with a VDJ recombination model fitted to out-of-frame rearrangements, and checked the results against IGoR. A later analysis scored TCR-TCR, TCR-HLA and TCR-CMV co-occurrence with hypergeometric tests, applying a repertoire-size bias correction to TCR pairs. A later analysis estimated false discovery rates by permuting HLA or CMV assignments 20 times. In a later analysis, co-occurring TCRs were grouped with DBSCAN, and TCRdist sequence similarity was added when clustering was performed within HLA-allele-positive subsets. Repertoires with fewer than 30,000 or more than 120,000 public chains were left out of co-occurrence clustering, as were five repertoires with anomalous nucleotide sharing. This is the immuneACCESS table as TCRdb keeps it, with only in-frame sequences that have V and J called. A part of the clones is gone; compared with another copy, unresolved V genes explain less than half, and the rest is unexplained. V, J and clone size reflect that table, while D and trimming were determined from the DNA. The sample table holds about 130,000 clones, of which around 72% were seen once. The ten biggest clones cover about 2.6% of the sample.

General findings and caveats noted by the study authors: Three of the identified cytomegalovirus-associated TCR beta chains were confirmed in vitro to be specific for cytomegalovirus antigens. A later genetic analysis reported fewer N-insertions in productive TCRs among donors in an Asian-associated ancestry cluster than the roughly 700-donor mean. In an earlier analysis of a few hundred of the donors, most TCR beta V segments were observed in productive rearrangements about 90% or about 30% of the time, broadly matching IMGT annotations. In both the original and validation cohorts, the classifier was reported to diagnose cytomegalovirus status with high specificity and sensitivity. The authors suggested that the approach could potentially be generalized to other disease states and immunological phenotypes. Most TCR sequences were observed very rarely across donors, whereas some public TCRs were present in many individuals. Assigning TCR associations to individual alleles was difficult when HLA alleles, especially DR and DQ, strongly co-occurred. A later genetic analysis associated a missense DCLRE1C variant with V-gene and J-gene trimming of TCR beta chains, and an independent cohort replicated the association. The study gave a list of over 150 TCR beta chains associated with cytomegalovirus. Correlated functional status among segregating V segments might reflect linkage disequilibrium, but an unknown experimental factor could not be ruled out. About 17 rarely observed V segments, including chromosome 9 orphons, were excluded from the earlier analysis of almost 600 of the donors because counts were too low. Some IMGT-functional V segments, including TRBV6-2 and TRBV6-3, could not be distinguished by the 87-base-pair reads and were therefore excluded. Roughly uniform sequencing depth across donors was assumed in presence/absence analyses, although this assumption may not hold. At a false discovery rate of 0.05, a later analysis linked 15,000 to 20,000 TCR beta sequences to specific HLA alleles. According to a later analysis, most CMV-associated TCR beta chains appeared to be HLA-restricted, and the HLA associations seemed to be driven largely by CMV exposure. A later analysis reported that several top co-occurrence clusters appeared linked to parvovirus B19, influenza, CMV and Epstein-Barr virus. Only TCR beta chains were sequenced in this cohort, and the absence of alpha or paired-chain data limited detectable features. CMV serostatus was the only immune exposure information available for the cohort. According to a later analysis, TCR association rates differed among HLA loci, with DRB1 alleles showing the most associated TCRs and HLA-C alleles showing the fewest. The sequencing pipeline was judged likely to have produced a cluster of highly shared sequence variants as a technical artifact. A further reported finding was that TCR beta sequences accurately predicted the HLA-A and HLA-B alleles for most subjects in the first cohort. Because HLA typing was unavailable for some donors at each locus, only the typed subset was used in association tests. A later analysis found that HLA-associated TCR beta chains were more clonally expanded and had lower generation probabilities than equally common non-associated chains.

Per the germline V gene, SGHNT is the CDR1 and YENEEA is the CDR2. CDR3 length: 13 amino acids, cysteine to phenylalanine. Only CDR3 DNA is held: 39 bases, read in frame from base 1. The V and J ends are trimmed by 5 bases and 3 bases, leaving 9 bases between them. The cohort was made up of under 800 healthy bone marrow donors. At the time of sampling, all cohort members were nominally healthy, though unrecorded immune exposures were likely present. CMV serostatus was recorded as positive for some 300 and negative for about 55% of the roughly 670 cohort members, whereas no CMV serostatus was recorded for the donor in question. Every donor gave a peripheral blood sample, and the peripheral blood mononuclear cells from that sample were used for TCR beta sequencing. The Qiagen DNeasy Blood Extraction Kit was used to extract genomic DNA from the blood cell samples.

This receptor was taken from a human donor in good health. The rearrangement joined TRBV11-3 to TRBJ2-3, with no reliable assignment of the D segment. Sequencing was done on a sample of PBMCs. The base sequence is TGTGCCAGCAGCCCACGACTGACAGATACGCAGTATTTT. This sequence encodes CASSPRLTDTQYF.